Included here is one TCR beta chain sequence, with context. Its antigen target is currently unknown. Base qualities are missing; no much larger clone stands one base away. This specimen belongs to a study of T cell responses to AZD1222 COVID-19 vaccine (dated by TCRdb to about 2021). Background on the whole study: TCR sequencing covered 233 trial participants: approximately 200 given two doses of AZD1222 and 26 given two doses of MenACWY control vaccine. Enrollment into the trials was organized by age into subgroups of 18-55, 56-69 and 70-plus years, and those subgroups contained roughly 150, 30 and 60 TCR-sequenced participants, respectively.

The sample's time point label is to be understood as: baseline before first vaccination. Explained via the paper, the treatment or condition label denotes: meningococcal conjugate vaccine given as trial control. Vaccinee samples were obtained from the UK trials COV001 and COV002, which included a single-blind randomized controlled phase 2/3 trial of AZD1222 (ChAdOx1 nCoV-19) in healthy adults. For TCRbeta chain sequencing, PBMC samples were collected from trial participants at day 0 and at day 28 after the second dose. The CDR3, cysteine through phenylalanine, is 17 amino acids long. Only the CDR3 region is kept as DNA, spanning 51 bases read in frame from base 1. The germline V gene provides CDR1 SGHVS and CDR2 FNYEAQ. V is clipped by 2 bases and J by 4 bases, and the sequence between their germline boundaries is 18 bases long. The full study reports these points: Reportedly, close to half of the unique spike-specific TCRs recognized epitopes lying outside the regions that are mutated in the B.1.351 and B.1.1.7 variants. After two AZD1222 doses, spike-specific TCR breadth and depth were significantly higher than at day 0 and than in MenACWY recipients. The whole spike protein was spanned by vaccine-associated CD4 TCRs, and dominant responses were seen in regions 160-218 and 743-854. Because no day 14 peak-response samples were available, repertoires were characterized only after the peak T cell response. In the small 56-69-year group, the increase in depth fell short of significance, most likely because of low power. Participants were mostly white British, with more females than males. The authors suggested clonal diversity may have been underestimated. Only five to seven AZD1222 recipients were SARS-CoV-2 seropositive at baseline, limiting conclusions about previously exposed vaccinees.

The CDR3 regions of human TCRbeta chains were analyzed by immunosequencing. The original methods were these. TCRs in the repertoires were matched against a reference library of SARS-CoV-2-specific TCRs that had been generated with the MIRA antigen-specificity platform. Breadth was defined as the fraction of unique TCRs that were SARS-CoV-2-associated, and depth was defined as the fraction of total T cells that were SARS-CoV-2-associated. Using the MIRA data, each spike-specific TCR was mapped to the spike region that the TCR reacts to and placed in a CD4 or CD8 class. Log10-transformed breadth and depth values were compared by one-way ANOVA with Sidak's multiple comparisons tests. The table comes from immuneACCESS by way of TCRdb, which keeps in-frame sequences with V and J called. Part of the clones is missing from these tables; in studies checked, under half for an unresolved V gene and the rest for unknown reasons. V, J and clone size derive from that table, while D and trimming were established from the DNA sequence. This sample comprises some 150,000 clones, about 90% of them detected only once. The ten largest account for roughly 4.4% of the sample.

Recombination linked TRBV7-6 to TRBJ2-1, with a tentative D gene TRBD2 over 7 matching bases. This TCR derives from an adult in good health. This specimen consisted of peripheral blood, obtained on day 0 of MenACWY control vaccination. The CDR3 region: CASSLKGGSSGYNEQFF. DNA sequence: TGTGCCAGCAGCTTAAAAGGGGGGTCTAGCGGTTACAATGAGCAGTTCTTC.